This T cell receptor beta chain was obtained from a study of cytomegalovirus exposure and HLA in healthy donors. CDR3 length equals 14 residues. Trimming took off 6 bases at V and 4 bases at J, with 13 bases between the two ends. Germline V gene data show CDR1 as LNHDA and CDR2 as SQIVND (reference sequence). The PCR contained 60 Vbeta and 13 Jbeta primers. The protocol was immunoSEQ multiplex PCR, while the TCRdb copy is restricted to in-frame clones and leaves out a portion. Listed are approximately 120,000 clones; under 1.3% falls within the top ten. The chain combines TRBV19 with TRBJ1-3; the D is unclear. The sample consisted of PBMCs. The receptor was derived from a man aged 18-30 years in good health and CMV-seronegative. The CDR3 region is CASSTLNTGNTIYF. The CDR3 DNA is TGTGCCAGTAGCACACTAAATACGGGAAACACCATATATTTT.